The sequence of this TCR beta chain was determined in a study of shared clonotypes between healthy human individuals (dated by TCRdb to the early 2020s). Background on the whole study: The cohort comprised a couple of women and three men aged 18 to 49 years. For each donor, three plates each were used for CD4 naive and CD4 memory, two plates were used for CD8 naive, and one plate was used for CD8 memory. The study deeply sequenced blood TCR repertoires of about 5 healthy adults to estimate repertoire size and the extent of clonotype sharing between individuals. To increase sequencing depth and limit assay-specific biases, different laboratories used diverse techniques to prepare libraries and sequence TCR repertoires. Per donor, leukapheresis produced somewhere between about 0.94 and 9 billion PBMCs.

Using the deep immunoSEQ assay, multiplex PCR amplified TCR CDR3 regions from genomic DNA. For each cell subset, the extracted genomic DNA was distributed evenly across all wells of several immunoSEQ 96-well plates, and each plate served as one replicate. For sorted subsets, each replicate PCR was loaded with 200 ng genomic DNA, equivalent to about 30,000 T cell genomes. The purified libraries were quantified using a Qubit 3.0 fluorometer, sized with a Bioanalyzer 2100, and then quantified again using the KAPA Library Quantification kit. Every immunoSEQ 96-well plate was sequenced on a dedicated single-read 150-cycle Illumina NextSeq 550 flow cell. On the study's bioinformatics: The immunoSEQ output contained only junctional sequences without quality scores, so filtering could not match that applied to full-length reads. To assign V/J genes and CDR3, sequences were annotated against IMGT germline references using PyIR, a Python wrapper for IgBLAST v1.9. Reads with weak V/J assignments (E-value above 1e-6), missing CDR3, stop codons, out-of-frame junctions, or ambiguous translated residues were removed. A V3J clonotype was defined by an identical inferred V gene, J gene, and CDR3 amino acid sequence. Percentage overlap between repertoires was computed as shared unique clonotypes divided by the size of the smaller repertoire. Repertoire richness was assessed with RTK rarefaction, the Chao1 estimator, and Recon v2.1 estimates of unobserved clonotypes. Generation probabilities for all TCRbeta clonotypes obtained by the gDNA method from four donors were computed using OLGA. What TCRdb holds here is the immuneACCESS table cut down to in-frame rearrangements. Part of the clones is not present; checked against another copy, under half of the missing clones reflect an unresolved V gene, and the others are unexplained. Clonal size and the V and J genes are those of that table, whereas D and trimming came from the DNA. Here the sample has roughly 2 million clones; roughly 94% occur a single time. The top ten constitute roughly 1.1% of the sample.

The full study reports these points: Only blood was sampled, and tissue TCR repertoires likely differ from those in blood. The small number of donors limited the genetic and exposure-history diversity represented. Even with the large sequencing depth, rarefaction of the sorted-subset datasets indicated that sequencing was incomplete. Compared with non-shared clonotypes, the clonotypes found in all four sorted-subset donors had higher generation probabilities. Larger estimated clonotype richness was generally found for naive subsets than for memory subsets. Pairwise subsampling indicated that sequencing depth was expected to affect the degree of clonotype sharing among donors. Sharing across several donors was observed for around 5% of naive CD4, 3.5% of naive CD8, 2.3% of memory CD4, and approximately 0.41% of memory CD8 clonotypes.

Turning to this clone: The target of this receptor is not known. The input lacks base qualities; no much larger clone sits a single base away.

Spanning cysteine to phenylalanine, the CDR3 consists of 14 amino acids. Here the CDR3 DNA is all that survives: 42 bases in frame from base 1. For this chain, trimming is 6 bases at the V end and 9 bases at the J end, and the number of junction bases without a gene match is 8. As encoded in the germline V gene, CDR1 is SNHLY while CDR2 is FYNNEI. CD8 naive samples were CD45RO-negative cells positively selected for CCR7, giving a CD45RA+CCR7+ population that excluded TemRA cells. Healthy HIV-negative adults with no recently reported acute infections or vaccinations were included as donors. All donors were Caucasian adults living in Nashville, Tennessee, USA. After blood collection by leukapheresis, PBMCs were isolated using Ficoll-Histopaque density gradient centrifugation and then cryopreserved in the vapor phase of liquid nitrogen. Purity and quantity of every magnetically sorted T cell population were checked by analytical flow cytometry. From each sorted fraction, genomic DNA was isolated and quantified by UV absorbance on a Nanodrop 2000c.

Rearrangement joined TRBV2 to TRBJ2-2; the central 9 bases match TRBD1. The sequenced material came from naive CD8+ T cells sorted from blood. Read against the paper, the sample's cell subset or site label means: CD45RA+CCR7+. The clonotype originates from a man in his late teens or twenties in good health. Here the CDR3 is given as CASRDGQGPWELFF. The DNA is TGTGCCAGCAGGGATGGACAGGGGCCATGGGAGCTGTTTTTT.